The T cell receptor beta chain under discussion was sequenced for a study of CD8+CD57+ T cells in acquired aplastic anemia. Overall study results and limits: Comparison of patients with controls identified roughly 27 shared CD8+ CDR3 sequences.

The template for TCR beta VDJ and CDR3 sequence profiling was genomic DNA. TCRdb re-derived calls from the reads in MiXCR, one entry per CDR3 protein. The data show approximately 170,000 distinct CDR3 sequences, about half seen once. In this sample, this clonotype turned up many times. Its antigen is unidentified. Sequencing involved patients with CD8+CD57+ cell expansion previously shown by flow cytometry. Germline V CDR1 and CDR2: DFQATT, SNEGSKA (reference sequence). The CDR3 is 12 residues long. This clonotype was sampled from a human donor with aplastic anemia. The sequenced sample consisted of sorted CD4+, CD8+, or CD8+CD57+ T cells (not recorded which) from PBMCs. The chain links TRBV20-1 to TRBJ2-7; tentative D call: TRBD2 (6 bases). Here the CDR3 reads CPALGGAGEQYV. The CDR3 DNA reads as TGCCCAGCCCTTGGGGGAGCGGGTGAGCAGTACGTC.